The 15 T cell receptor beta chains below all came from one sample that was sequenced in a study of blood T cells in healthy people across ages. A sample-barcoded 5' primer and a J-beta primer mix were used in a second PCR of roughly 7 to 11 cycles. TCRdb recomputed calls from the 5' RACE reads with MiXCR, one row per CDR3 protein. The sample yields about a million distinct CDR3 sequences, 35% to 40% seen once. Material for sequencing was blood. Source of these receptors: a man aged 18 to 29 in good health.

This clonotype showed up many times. Here the CDR3 DNA reads TGCAGCGTTGGGGGTACTAGCCGAGAGCAGTTCTTC. Protein sequence: CSVGGTSREQFF. The chain recombines TRBV29-1 with TRBJ2-1; TRBD2 is a possible D gene (6 bases). Germline CDR1 is SQVTM and CDR2 is ANQGSEA. V was cut by 4 bases and J by 10 bases, with 14 bases left in between. This CDR3 spans 12 amino acids.

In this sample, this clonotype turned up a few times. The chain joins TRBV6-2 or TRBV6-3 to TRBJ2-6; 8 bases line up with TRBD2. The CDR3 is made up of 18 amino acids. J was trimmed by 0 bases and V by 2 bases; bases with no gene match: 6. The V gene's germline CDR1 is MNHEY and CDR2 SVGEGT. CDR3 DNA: TGTGCCAGCAGTTACAAGGTGGGGACTAGCTCTGGGGCCAACGTCCTGACTTTC. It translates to CASSYKVGTSSGANVLTF.

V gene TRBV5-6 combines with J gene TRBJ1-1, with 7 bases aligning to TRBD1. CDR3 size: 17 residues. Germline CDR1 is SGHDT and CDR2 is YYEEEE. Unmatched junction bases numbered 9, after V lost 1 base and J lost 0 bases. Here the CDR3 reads CASSLRVRTGLNTEAFF. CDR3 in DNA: TGTGCCAGCAGCTTGAGGGTTCGGACAGGATTGAACACTGAAGCTTTCTTT.

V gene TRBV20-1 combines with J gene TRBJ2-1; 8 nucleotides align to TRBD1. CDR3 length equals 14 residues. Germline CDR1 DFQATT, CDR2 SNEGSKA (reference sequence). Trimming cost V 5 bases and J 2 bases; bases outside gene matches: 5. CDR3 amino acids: CSAETGVAYNEQFF. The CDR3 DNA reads TGCAGTGCTGAGACAGGGGTAGCCTACAATGAGCAGTTCTTC.

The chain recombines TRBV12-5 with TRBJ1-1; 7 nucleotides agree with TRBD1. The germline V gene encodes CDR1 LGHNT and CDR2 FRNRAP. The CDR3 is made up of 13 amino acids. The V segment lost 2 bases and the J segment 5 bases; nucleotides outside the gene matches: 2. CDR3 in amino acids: CASGLTGETEAFF. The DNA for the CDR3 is TGTGCTAGTGGTTTGACAGGGGAAACTGAAGCTTTCTTT.

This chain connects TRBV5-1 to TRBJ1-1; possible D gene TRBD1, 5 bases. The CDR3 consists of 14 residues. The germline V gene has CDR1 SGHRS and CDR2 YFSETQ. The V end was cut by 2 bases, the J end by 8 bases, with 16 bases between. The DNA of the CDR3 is TGCGCCAGCAGCTTACTGGTGGGGGACCCAGAAGCTTTCTTT. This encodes CASSLLVGDPEAFF.

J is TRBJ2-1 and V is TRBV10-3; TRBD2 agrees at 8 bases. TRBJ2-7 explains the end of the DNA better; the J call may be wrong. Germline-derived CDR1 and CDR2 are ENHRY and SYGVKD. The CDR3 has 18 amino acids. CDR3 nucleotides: TGTGCCATCAGTGAGTACTCAATCGGGGGGGCCTCCTACAATGAGCAGTACTTC. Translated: CAISEYSIGGASYNEQYF.

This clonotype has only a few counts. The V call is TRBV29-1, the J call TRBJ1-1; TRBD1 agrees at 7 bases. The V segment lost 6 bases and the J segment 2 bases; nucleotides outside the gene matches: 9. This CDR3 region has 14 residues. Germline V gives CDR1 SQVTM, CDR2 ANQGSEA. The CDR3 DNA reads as TGCAGCGTGAACCAGGGACAGCTAAACACTGAAGCTTTCTTT. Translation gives CSVNQGQLNTEAFF.

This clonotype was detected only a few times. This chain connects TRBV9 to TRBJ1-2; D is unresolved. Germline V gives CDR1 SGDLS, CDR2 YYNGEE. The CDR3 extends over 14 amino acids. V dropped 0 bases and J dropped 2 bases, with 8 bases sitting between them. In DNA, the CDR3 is TGTGCCAGCAGCGTAGATTATCAGAACTATGGCTACACCTTC. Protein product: CASSVDYQNYGYTF.

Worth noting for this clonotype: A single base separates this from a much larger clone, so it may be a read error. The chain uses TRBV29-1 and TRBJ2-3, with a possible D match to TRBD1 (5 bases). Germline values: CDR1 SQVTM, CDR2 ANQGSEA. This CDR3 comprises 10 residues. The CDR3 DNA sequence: TGCATCGTAAGACAGAATACGCAGTATTTT. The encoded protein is CIVRQNTQYF.

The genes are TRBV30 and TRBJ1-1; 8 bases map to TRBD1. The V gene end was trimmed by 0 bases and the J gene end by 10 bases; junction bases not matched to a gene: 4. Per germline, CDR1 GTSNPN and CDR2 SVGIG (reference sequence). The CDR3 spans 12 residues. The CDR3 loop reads CAWSVPTGAAFF. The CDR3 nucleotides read TGTGCCTGGAGTGTCCCGACAGGGGCAGCTTTCTTT.

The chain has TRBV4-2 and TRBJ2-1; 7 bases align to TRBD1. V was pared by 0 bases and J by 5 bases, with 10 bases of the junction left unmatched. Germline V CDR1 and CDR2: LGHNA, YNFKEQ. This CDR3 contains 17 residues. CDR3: CASSQDFRGPGNNEQFF. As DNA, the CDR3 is TGTGCCAGCAGCCAAGATTTTAGGGGGCCCGGGAACAATGAGCAGTTCTTC.

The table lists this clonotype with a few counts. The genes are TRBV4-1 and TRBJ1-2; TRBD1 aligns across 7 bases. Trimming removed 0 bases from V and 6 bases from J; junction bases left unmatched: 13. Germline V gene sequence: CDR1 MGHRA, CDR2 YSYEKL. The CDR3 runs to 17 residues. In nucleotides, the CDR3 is TGCGCCAGCAGCCAAGAAGATGGACAGGCCACCAGGGATGGCTACACCTTC. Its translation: CASSQEDGQATRDGYTF.

The CDR3 nucleotides read TGCAGTGCCTCAAGTGGGGGAGCTAGCGGTATAGGGGAGACCCAGTACTTC. This gives the protein CSASSGGASGIGETQYF. This chain uses TRBV20-1 with TRBJ2-5, with 7 bases matching TRBD2. CDR3 length: 17 amino acids. Losses at the gene ends were 6 bases for V and 5 bases for J; bases not matched to a gene: 21. From germline, CDR1 is DFQATT and CDR2 SNEGSKA (reference sequence).

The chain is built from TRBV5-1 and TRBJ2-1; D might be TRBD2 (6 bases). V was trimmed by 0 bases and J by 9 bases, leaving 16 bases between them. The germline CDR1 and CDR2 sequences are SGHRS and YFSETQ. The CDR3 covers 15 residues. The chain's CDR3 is CASSLARGFVTEQFF. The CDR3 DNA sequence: TGCGCCAGCAGCTTGGCCCGGGGGTTCGTAACTGAGCAGTTCTTC.